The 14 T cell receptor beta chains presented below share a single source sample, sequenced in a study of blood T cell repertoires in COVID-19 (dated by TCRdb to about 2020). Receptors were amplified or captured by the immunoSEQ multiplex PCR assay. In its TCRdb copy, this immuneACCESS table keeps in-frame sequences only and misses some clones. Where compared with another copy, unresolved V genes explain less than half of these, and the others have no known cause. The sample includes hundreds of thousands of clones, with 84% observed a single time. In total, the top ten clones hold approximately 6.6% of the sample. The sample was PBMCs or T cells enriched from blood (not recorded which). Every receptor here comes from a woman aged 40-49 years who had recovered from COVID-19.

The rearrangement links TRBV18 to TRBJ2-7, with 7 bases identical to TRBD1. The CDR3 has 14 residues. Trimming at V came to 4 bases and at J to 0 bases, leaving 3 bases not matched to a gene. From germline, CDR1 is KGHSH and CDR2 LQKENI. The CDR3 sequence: CASSRGTDSYEQYV. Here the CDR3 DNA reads TGTGCCAGCTCACGGGGGACAGACTCCTACGAGCAGTACGTC.

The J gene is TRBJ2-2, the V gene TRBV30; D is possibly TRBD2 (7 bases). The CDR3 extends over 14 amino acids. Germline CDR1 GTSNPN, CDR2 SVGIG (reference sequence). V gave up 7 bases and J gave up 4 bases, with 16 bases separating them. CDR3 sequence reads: CASQGGVSTGELFF. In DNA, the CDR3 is TGTGCCTCACAGGGAGGGGTGAGCACCGGGGAGCTGTTTTTT. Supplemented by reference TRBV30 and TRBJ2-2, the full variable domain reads SQTIHQWPATLVQPVGSPLSLECTVEGTSNPNLYWYRQAAGRGLQLLFYSVGIGQISSEVPQNLSASRPQDRQFILSSKKLLLSDSGFYLCASQGGVSTGELFFGEGSRLTVL.

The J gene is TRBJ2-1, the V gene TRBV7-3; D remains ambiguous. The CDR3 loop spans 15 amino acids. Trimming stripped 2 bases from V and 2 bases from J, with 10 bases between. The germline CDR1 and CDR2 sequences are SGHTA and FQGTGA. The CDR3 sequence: CASSLSRDTYNEQFF. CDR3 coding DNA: TGTGCCAGCAGCTTATCGCGTGACACCTACAATGAGCAGTTCTTC.

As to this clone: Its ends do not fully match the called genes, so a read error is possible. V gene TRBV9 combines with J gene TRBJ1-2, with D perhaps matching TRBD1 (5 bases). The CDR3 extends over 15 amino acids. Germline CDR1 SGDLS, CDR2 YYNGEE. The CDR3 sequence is CASSPISRVGYRYTF. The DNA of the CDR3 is TGTGCCAGCAGCCCCATATCCAGGGTCGGCTATCGCTACACCTTC.

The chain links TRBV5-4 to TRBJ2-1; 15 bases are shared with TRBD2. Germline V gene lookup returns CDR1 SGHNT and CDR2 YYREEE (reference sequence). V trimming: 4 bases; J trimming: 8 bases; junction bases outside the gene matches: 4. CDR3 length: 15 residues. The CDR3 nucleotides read TGTGCCAGCAGCCAGGGACTAGCGGGAGGTTATGAGCAGTTCTTC. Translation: CASSQGLAGGYEQFF.

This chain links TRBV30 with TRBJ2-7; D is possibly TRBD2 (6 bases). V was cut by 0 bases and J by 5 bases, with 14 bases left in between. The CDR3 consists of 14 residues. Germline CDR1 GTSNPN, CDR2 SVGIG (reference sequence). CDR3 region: CAWSVRAGVDEQYF. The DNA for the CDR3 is TGTGCCTGGAGTGTACGAGCGGGCGTAGACGAGCAGTACTTC.

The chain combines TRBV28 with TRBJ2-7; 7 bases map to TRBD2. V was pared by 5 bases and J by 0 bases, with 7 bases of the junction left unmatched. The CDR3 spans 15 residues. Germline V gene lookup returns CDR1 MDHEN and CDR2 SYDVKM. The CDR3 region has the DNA TGTGCCAGCAGTCTACTGACTAGCTTCTCCTACGAGCAGTACTTC. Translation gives CASSLLTSFSYEQYF.

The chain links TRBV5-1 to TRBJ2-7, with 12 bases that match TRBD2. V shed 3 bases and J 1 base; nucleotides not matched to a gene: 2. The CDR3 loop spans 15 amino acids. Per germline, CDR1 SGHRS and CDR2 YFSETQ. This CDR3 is CASSSGTSGSYEQYV. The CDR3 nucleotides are TGCGCCAGCAGCTCCGGGACTAGCGGGTCCTACGAGCAGTACGTC.

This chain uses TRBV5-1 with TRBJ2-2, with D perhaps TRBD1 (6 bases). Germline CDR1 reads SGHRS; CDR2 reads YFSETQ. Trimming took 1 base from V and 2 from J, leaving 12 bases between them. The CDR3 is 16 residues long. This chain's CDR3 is CASSLIGTPNTGELFF. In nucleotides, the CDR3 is TGCGCCAGCAGCTTGATCGGGACACCAAACACCGGGGAGCTGTTTTTT.

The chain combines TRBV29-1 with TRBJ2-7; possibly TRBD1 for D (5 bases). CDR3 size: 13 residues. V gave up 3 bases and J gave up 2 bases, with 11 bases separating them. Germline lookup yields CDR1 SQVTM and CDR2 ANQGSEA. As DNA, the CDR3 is TGCAGCGTTGAGGTCCAGGGAACCTACGAGCAGTACTTC. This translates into CSVEVQGTYEQYF.

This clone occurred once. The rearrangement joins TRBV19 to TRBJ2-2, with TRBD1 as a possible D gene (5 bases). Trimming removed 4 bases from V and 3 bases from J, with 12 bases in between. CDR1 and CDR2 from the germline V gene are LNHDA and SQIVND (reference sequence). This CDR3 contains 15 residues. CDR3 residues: CASSTTQGYTGELFF. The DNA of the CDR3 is TGTGCCAGTAGTACAACGCAGGGTTACACCGGGGAGCTGTTTTTT.

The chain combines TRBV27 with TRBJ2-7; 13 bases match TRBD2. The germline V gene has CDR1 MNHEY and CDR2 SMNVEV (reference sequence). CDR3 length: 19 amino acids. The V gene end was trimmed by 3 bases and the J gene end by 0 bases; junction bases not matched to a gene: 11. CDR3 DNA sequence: TGTGCCAGCAGTTTCGGGACTAGCGGGATCCCACGGCGCTCCTACGAGCAGTACTTC. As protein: CASSFGTSGIPRRSYEQYF.

The CDR3 spells CAWSTGTSNEQYF. The CDR3 nucleotides read TGTGCCTGGTCGACCGGGACTAGTAACGAGCAGTACTTC. The rearrangement joins TRBV30 to TRBJ2-7; 8 bases fit TRBD2. CDR1 GTSNPN and CDR2 SVGIG come from the germline V gene (reference sequence). The V gene end was trimmed by 5 bases and the J gene end by 5 bases; junction bases not matched to a gene: 8. This CDR3 has 13 amino acids.

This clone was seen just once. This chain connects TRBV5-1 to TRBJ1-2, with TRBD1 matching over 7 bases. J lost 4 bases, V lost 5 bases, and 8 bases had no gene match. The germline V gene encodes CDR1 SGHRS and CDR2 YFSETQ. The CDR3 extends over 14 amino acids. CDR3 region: CASRPGTAFYGYTF. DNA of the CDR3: TGCGCCAGCAGACCAGGGACAGCCTTCTATGGCTACACCTTC.